These 12 T cell receptor beta chains came from one sample sequenced in a study of T-cell reconstitution after alpha-beta-depleted transplantation in children. A TCRbeta library incorporating unique molecular identifiers was prepared. One entry per CDR3 protein results from TCRdb running MiXCR on the PCR reads. The repertoire holds 800,000 to 1,000,000 distinct CDR3 sequences, with less than 30% as singletons. The sequencing here drew on PBMCs, mostly from graft donor cells, taken 360 days after TCRalphabeta/CD19-depleted stem cell transplant. The receptor source for this set is a boy younger than two who had a stem cell transplant for SCID, so the T cells may come from the graft donor.

The chain recombines TRBV18 with TRBJ2-4, with D unclear. This CDR3 has 15 amino acids. The germline V and J ends were trimmed by 2 bases and 0 bases, with 8 bases remaining between them. Germline CDR1 reads KGHSH; CDR2 reads LQKENI. CDR3 residues: CASSPFWEAKNIQYF. The DNA of the CDR3 is TGTGCCAGCTCACCATTCTGGGAAGCCAAAAACATTCAGTACTTC.

This chain joins TRBV15 and TRBJ1-2; D might be TRBD1 (6 bases). CDR3 length: 13 residues. Germline CDR1 and CDR2: LNHNV and YYDKDF (reference sequence). V gave up 9 bases and J gave up 0 bases, with 11 bases separating them. The chain's CDR3 is CATSGQTNYGYTF. CDR3 in DNA: TGTGCCACAAGCGGACAGACTAACTATGGCTACACCTTC.

This clonotype came up a few times. V is TRBV29-1 and J is TRBJ1-2; possibly TRBD1 for D (6 bases). The CDR3 has 12 amino acids. Trimming removed 4 bases from V and 3 bases from J, with 9 bases in between. CDR1 is SQVTM and CDR2 is ANQGSEA in the germline V gene. The CDR3 DNA follows: TGCAGCGTTGGACAGGCGTACTATGGCTACACCTTC. Residues: CSVGQAYYGYTF.

The chain links TRBV5-1 to TRBJ2-2, with no clear D. CDR3 size: 15 residues. The germline V gene has CDR1 SGHRS and CDR2 YFSETQ. Trimming cost V 2 bases and J 2 bases, with 10 bases left between them. The CDR3 loop reads CASSLRNVNTGELFF. For the CDR3, the DNA is TGCGCCAGCAGCTTACGAAACGTCAACACCGGGGAGCTGTTTTTT.

CDR3 sequence (DNA): TGTGCCAGCAGTTTATGGGGACTAACTTTCCAACCCACGAAAGAGACCCAGTACTTC. As protein: CASSLWGLTFQPTKETQYF. The chain is built from TRBV28 and TRBJ2-5; 7 bases map to TRBD2. Per germline, CDR1 MDHEN and CDR2 SYDVKM. With 0 bases clipped from V and 3 bases from J, the junction kept 16 bases outside the gene matches. The CDR3 totals 19 residues.

This clonotype turned up a few times. A much larger clone lies a single base off, so this may be a read error. This chain uses TRBV3-1 with TRBJ1-2; the match to TRBD1 covers 8 bases. The V gene's germline CDR1 is LGHDT and CDR2 YNNKEL (reference sequence). V lost 3 bases and J lost 4; bases outside the gene matches: 1. This CDR3 spans 13 amino acids. As DNA, the CDR3 is TGTGCCAGCAGCCATGGGACAGGCTATGGCTACACCTTC. This sequence encodes CASSHGTGYGYTF.

This clonotype was observed a few times. This chain uses TRBV28 with TRBJ2-7; D is unclear. V was trimmed by 6 bases and J by 1 base, leaving 16 bases between them. CDR1 MDHEN and CDR2 SYDVKM come from the germline V gene. The CDR3 sequence is 15 residues long. The CDR3 bases are TGTGCCAGCAGGCACGCCCTGCCGAAGTCCTACGAGCAGTACTTC. Protein: CASRHALPKSYEQYF.

The chain combines TRBV7-2 with TRBJ1-5; D not certain. Deletions cut 2 bases from V and 3 bases from J, with 11 bases between. The CDR3 is 15 residues long. Germline CDR1 reads SGHTA; CDR2 reads FQGNSA. In nucleotides, the CDR3 is TGTGCCAGCAGCTTACGTCCCGACCACAATCAGCCCCAGCATTTT. Translating gives CASSLRPDHNQPQHF. Full variable domain (outside the CDR3, taken from reference TRBV7-2 and TRBJ1-5): GAGVSQSPSNKVTEKGKDVELRCDPISGHTALYWYRQSLGQGLEFLIYFQGNSAPDKSGLPSDRFSAERTGGSVSTLTIQRTQQEDSAVYLCASSLRPDHNQPQHFGDGTRLSIL.

The V and J genes are TRBV7-7 and TRBJ1-2; TRBD1 is a possible D gene (6 bases). The germline V gene encodes CDR1 SSHAT and CDR2 FNYEAQ (reference sequence). The germline V and J ends were trimmed by 9 bases and 6 bases, with 14 bases remaining between them. This CDR3 contains 12 residues. This CDR3 reads CASPGQLNGYTF. The CDR3 DNA reads TGTGCCAGTCCGGGACAACTCAATGGCTACACCTTC.

The table lists this clonotype with a few counts. DNA for the CDR3: TGTGCCAGCGGAACGCCCCGAAGATACAATGAGCAGTTCTTC. It codes for CASGTPRRYNEQFF. J is TRBJ2-1 and V is TRBV7-2; D not certain. This CDR3 is built from 14 residues. Germline V gene lookup returns CDR1 SGHTA and CDR2 FQGNSA. V was trimmed by 8 bases and J by 4 bases, leaving 15 bases between them.

This clonotype has more than one count but fewer than ten. V is TRBV20-1 and J is TRBJ1-5; D might be TRBD1 (6 bases). This CDR3 has 12 amino acids. V lost 7 bases, J lost 7 bases, and 14 bases lay in between. The germline V gene encodes CDR1 DFQATT and CDR2 SNEGSKA (reference sequence). The CDR3 bases are TGCAGTGTTCCGGGACAAGGCCAGCCCCAGCATTTT. It yields the protein CSVPGQGQPQHF.

This chain links TRBV4-1 with TRBJ1-5, with D possibly being TRBD1 (5 bases). Trimming stripped 0 bases from V and 4 bases from J, with 25 bases between. This CDR3 region has 20 residues. Germline assignment: CDR1 MGHRA and CDR2 YSYEKL. The CDR3 nucleotides are TGCGCCAGCAGCCAAGATGCCGATGACAACGTCGGCAGGGCTAATCAGCCCCAGCATTTT. Protein product: CASSQDADDNVGRANQPQHF.